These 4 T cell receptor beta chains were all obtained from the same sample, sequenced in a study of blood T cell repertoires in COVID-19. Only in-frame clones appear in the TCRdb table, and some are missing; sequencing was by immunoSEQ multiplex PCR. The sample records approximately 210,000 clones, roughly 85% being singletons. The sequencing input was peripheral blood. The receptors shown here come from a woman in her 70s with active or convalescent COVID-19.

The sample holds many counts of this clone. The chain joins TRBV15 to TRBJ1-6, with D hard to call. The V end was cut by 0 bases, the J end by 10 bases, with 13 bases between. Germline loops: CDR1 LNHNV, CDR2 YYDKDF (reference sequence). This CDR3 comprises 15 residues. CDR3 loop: CATSRDSFRGSPLHF. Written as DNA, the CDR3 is TGTGCCACCAGCAGAGACAGCTTCCGAGGATCACCCCTCCACTTT.

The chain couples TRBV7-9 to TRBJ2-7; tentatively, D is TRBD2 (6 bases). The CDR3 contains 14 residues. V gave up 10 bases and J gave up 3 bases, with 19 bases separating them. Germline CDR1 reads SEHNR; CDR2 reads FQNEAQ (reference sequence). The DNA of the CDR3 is TGTGCCACTCGGGAACTAGCCTCTCACTACGAGCAGTACTTC. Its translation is CATRELASHYEQYF.

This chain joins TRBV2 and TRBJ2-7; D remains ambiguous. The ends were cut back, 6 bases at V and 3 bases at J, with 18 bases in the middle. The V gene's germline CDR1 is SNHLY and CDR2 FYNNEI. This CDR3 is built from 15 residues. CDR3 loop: CASRIVPSLYYEQYF. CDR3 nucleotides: TGTGCCAGCAGAATAGTCCCCTCGCTCTACTACGAGCAGTACTTC.

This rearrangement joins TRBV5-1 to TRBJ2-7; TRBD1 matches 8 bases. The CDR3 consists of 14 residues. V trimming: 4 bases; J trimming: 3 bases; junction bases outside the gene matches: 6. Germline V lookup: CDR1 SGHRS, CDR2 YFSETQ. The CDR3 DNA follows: TGCGCCAGCAGCCGTTCAGGGGGCGACTACGAGCAGTACTTC. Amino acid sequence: CASSRSGGDYEQYF.